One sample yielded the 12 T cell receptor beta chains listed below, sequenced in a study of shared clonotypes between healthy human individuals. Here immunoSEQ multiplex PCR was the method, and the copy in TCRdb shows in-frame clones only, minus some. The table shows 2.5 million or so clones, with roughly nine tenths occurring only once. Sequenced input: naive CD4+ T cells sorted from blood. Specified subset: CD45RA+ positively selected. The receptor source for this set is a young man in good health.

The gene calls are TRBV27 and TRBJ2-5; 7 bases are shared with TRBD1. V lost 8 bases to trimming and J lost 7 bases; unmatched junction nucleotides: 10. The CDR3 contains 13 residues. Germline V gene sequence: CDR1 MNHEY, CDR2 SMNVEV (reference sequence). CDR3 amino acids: CASGRQGPGTQYF. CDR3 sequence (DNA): TGTGCCAGCGGAAGACAGGGTCCGGGGACCCAGTACTTC.

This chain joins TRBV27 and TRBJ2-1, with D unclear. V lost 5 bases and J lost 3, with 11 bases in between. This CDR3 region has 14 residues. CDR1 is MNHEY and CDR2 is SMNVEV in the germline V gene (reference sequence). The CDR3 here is CASSLGIFYNEQFF. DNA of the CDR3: TGTGCCAGCAGTCTTGGGATATTCTACAATGAGCAGTTCTTC.

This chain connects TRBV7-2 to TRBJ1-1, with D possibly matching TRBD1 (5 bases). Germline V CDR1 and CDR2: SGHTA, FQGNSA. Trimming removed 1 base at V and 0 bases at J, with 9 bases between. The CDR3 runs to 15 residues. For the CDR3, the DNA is TGTGCCAGCAGCTTAGAAAGACAGTTGAACACTGAAGCTTTCTTT. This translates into CASSLERQLNTEAFF.

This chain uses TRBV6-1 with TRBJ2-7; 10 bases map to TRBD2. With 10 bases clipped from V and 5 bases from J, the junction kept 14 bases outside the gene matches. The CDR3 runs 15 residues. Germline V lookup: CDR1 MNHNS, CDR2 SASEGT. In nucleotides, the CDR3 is TGTGCCACCCTTGCGCGGCTAGCGGGAGTAGACGAGCAGTACTTC. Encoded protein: CATLARLAGVDEQYF.

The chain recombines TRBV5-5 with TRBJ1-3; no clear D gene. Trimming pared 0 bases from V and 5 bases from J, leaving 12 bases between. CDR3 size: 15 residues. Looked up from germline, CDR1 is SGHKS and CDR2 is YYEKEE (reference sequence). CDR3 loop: CASSLAQDGRNTIYF. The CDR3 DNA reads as TGTGCCAGCAGCTTGGCCCAGGACGGTCGAAACACCATATATTTT.

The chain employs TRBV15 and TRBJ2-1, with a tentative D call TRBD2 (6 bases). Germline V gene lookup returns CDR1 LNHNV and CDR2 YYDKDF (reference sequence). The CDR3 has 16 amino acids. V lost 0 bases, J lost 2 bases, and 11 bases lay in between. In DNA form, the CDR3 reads TGTGCCACCAGCAGAGATTATGGGGGGACCTACAATGAGCAGTTCTTC. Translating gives CATSRDYGGTYNEQFF.

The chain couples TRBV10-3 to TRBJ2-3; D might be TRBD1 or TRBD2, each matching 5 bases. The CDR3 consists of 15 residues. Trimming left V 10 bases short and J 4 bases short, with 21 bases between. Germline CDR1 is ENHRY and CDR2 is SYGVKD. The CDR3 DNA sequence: TGTGCCACCATGGAAGGGACCGGGGCCGCAGATACGCAGTATTTT. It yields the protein CATMEGTGAADTQYF.

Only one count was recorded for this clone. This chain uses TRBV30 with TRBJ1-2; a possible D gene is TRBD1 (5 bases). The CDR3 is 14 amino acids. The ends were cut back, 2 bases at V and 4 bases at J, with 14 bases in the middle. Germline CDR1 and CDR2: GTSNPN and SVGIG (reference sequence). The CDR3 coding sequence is TGTGCCTGGAGTTCCATGCAGGGCGGCTATGGCTACACCTTC. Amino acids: CAWSSMQGGYGYTF. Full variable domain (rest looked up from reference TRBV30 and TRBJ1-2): SQTIHQWPATLVQPVGSPLSLECTVEGTSNPNLYWYRQAAGRGLQLLFYSVGIGQISSEVPQNLSASRPQDRQFILSSKKLLLSDSGFYLCAWSSMQGGYGYTFGSGTRLTVV.

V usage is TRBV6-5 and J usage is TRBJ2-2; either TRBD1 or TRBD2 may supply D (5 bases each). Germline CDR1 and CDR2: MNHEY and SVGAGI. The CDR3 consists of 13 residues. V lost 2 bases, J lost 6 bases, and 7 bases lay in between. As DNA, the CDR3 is TGTGCCAGCAGTTACACGGGGCCCGGGGAGCTGTTTTTT. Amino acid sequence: CASSYTGPGELFF.

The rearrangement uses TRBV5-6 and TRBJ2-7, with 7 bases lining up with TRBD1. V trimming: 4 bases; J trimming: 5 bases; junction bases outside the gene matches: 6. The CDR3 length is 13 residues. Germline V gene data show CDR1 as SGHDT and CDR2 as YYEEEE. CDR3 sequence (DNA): TGTGCCAGCAGCCGAGACAGGGCCGACGAGCAGTACTTC. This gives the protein CASSRDRADEQYF.

The CDR3, as DNA: TGTGCCTGGAGTGTACTTGGGGCTGGAAACACCATATATTTT. Translating gives CAWSVLGAGNTIYF. The gene calls are TRBV30 and TRBJ1-3; D call uncertain. With 0 bases removed from V and 2 bases from J, the gap between germline ends came to 8 bases. CDR3 length: 14 residues. Germline values: CDR1 GTSNPN, CDR2 SVGIG (reference sequence).

CDR3 protein: CASSEDGGSLSYEQYF. The CDR3 coding sequence is TGTGCCAGCAGTGAAGATGGAGGATCCCTCTCCTACGAGCAGTACTTC. The V call is TRBV2, the J call TRBJ2-7; possible D gene TRBD2, 5 bases. Looked up from germline, CDR1 is SNHLY and CDR2 is FYNNEI. With 1 base removed from V and 0 bases from J, the gap between germline ends came to 13 bases. The CDR3 spans 16 residues.